These 6 T cell receptor beta chains share one sample of origin, sequenced in a study of T cell responses to AZD1222 COVID-19 vaccine. The method was immunoSEQ multiplex PCR; TCRdb's version includes in-frame clones alone and lacks a portion of them. Of about 120,000 clones in the sample, 91% were seen once. The specimen comprised peripheral blood, sampled on day 0 of AZD1222 vaccination. These receptors were collected from an adult in good health.

DNA of the CDR3: TGCGCCAGCAGCCGGAGAGGGGAAACCGGGGAGCTGTTTTTT. Translated: CASSRRGETGELFF. The chain carries TRBV5-1 and TRBJ2-2; either TRBD1 or TRBD2 may fit D (5 bases each). The CDR3 covers 14 residues. In germline, CDR1 is SGHRS, CDR2 YFSETQ. The ends were cut back, 4 bases at V and 5 bases at J, with 12 bases in the middle.

The chain joins TRBV5-1 to TRBJ1-2; TRBD1 matches at 7 bases. The CDR3 contains 13 residues. Germline V gives CDR1 SGHRS, CDR2 YFSETQ. With 4 bases clipped from V and 3 bases from J, the junction kept 3 bases outside the gene matches. CDR3 coding DNA: TGCGCCAGCAGCGCGACAGGGTACTATGGCTACACCTTC. Its protein is CASSATGYYGYTF.

This chain connects TRBV29-1 to TRBJ1-1, with unresolved D. CDR1 is SQVTM and CDR2 is ANQGSEA in the germline V gene. This CDR3 comprises 12 residues. V lost 7 bases, J lost 3 bases, and 12 bases lay in between. The chain's CDR3 is CSGSPKDTEAFF. The CDR3 coding sequence is TGCAGCGGGAGTCCGAAGGACACTGAAGCTTTCTTT.

The chain has TRBV9 and TRBJ2-1; D possibly matches TRBD1 or TRBD2 (7 bases each). Germline CDR1 reads SGDLS; CDR2 reads YYNGEE. Trimming took off 6 bases at V and 5 bases at J, with 27 bases between the two ends. The CDR3 is 18 residues long. The CDR3 loop is CASTRGTETERGHNEQFF. The CDR3 DNA sequence: TGTGCCAGCACTCGGGGGACAGAAACTGAGCGGGGCCACAATGAGCAGTTCTTC. Based on the CDR3 plus reference TRBV9 and TRBJ2-1, the full variable domain is DSGVTQTPKHLITATGQRVTLRCSPRSGDLSVYWYQQSLDQGLQFLIQYYNGEERAKGNILERFSAQQFPDLHSELNLSSLELGDSALYFCASTRGTETERGHNEQFFGPGTRLTVL.

This clone was seen more than once but under ten times. The chain recombines TRBV2 with TRBJ1-5, with a tentative D call TRBD1 (5 bases). V lost 6 bases to trimming and J lost 4 bases, with 22 bases between them. The CDR3 sequence is 17 residues long. Germline V gene sequence: CDR1 SNHLY, CDR2 FYNNEI. CDR3 bases: TGTGCCAGCAGCTTCATCCGGGACGGAAGTTATAATCAGCCCCAGCATTTT. This sequence encodes CASSFIRDGSYNQPQHF.

The rearrangement links TRBV6-5 to TRBJ2-2; D not resolved. The germline V gene has CDR1 MNHEY and CDR2 SVGAGI. The CDR3 runs to 16 residues. The V end lost 0 bases, the J end lost 8 bases, and 16 bases lay between the germline ends. The CDR3: CASSYSTVLLVGELFF. Written as DNA, the CDR3 is TGTGCCAGCAGTTACTCGACTGTCCTTTTGGTGGGGGAGCTGTTTTTT.